These 3 T cell receptor beta chains were all obtained from the same sample, sequenced in a study of T cells in localized non-small cell lung cancer. Sequenced by immunoSEQ multiplex PCR; TCRdb stores in-frame clones only, minus some. The sample shows about 59,000 clones, 80% to 95% of them seen only once. The specimen comprised peripheral blood, sampled before any cancer treatment. The receptors originated from a man aged 35-75 years with stage I lung adenocarcinoma.

This chain uses TRBV27 with TRBJ2-1; 12 bases are shared with TRBD2. Looked up from germline, CDR1 is MNHEY and CDR2 is SMNVEV (reference sequence). Trimming cost V 5 bases and J 9 bases; bases outside gene matches: 11. The CDR3 has 16 amino acids. CDR3 coding DNA: TGTGCCAGCAGTCCCCTGCTAGCGGGAGGGCCCGGTGAGCAGTTCTTC. Encoded protein: CASSPLLAGGPGEQFF.

The chain links TRBV18 to TRBJ1-4, with D uncertain. The germline V and J ends were trimmed by 3 bases and 3 bases, with 8 bases remaining between them. CDR1 and CDR2 (germline): KGHSH, LQKENI. The CDR3 runs 14 residues. CDR3 nucleotide sequence: TGTGCCAGCTCACCTACCCACGCTAATGAAAAACTGTTTTTT. As protein: CASSPTHANEKLFF.

This chain uses TRBV5-4 with TRBJ2-3; 11 bases map to TRBD2. Trimming took 1 base from V and 6 from J; bases not matched to a gene: 10. Germline CDR1 and CDR2: SGHNT and YYREEE (reference sequence). The CDR3 has 17 amino acids. The CDR3 loop is CASSLRVVAGGLDTQYF. DNA of the CDR3: TGTGCCAGCAGCTTGAGGGTTGTAGCGGGAGGGCTGGATACGCAGTATTTT.